The text below deals with one T cell receptor (beta chain). Its cognate antigen has yet to be identified. Base-call qualities are not available, and no considerably larger clone is one nucleotide away. This sample stems from a study of metastatic and nonmetastatic thyroid tumors (dated by TCRdb to 2020 to 2022). For the wider study: Repertoires from peripheral blood and from tumor or nodule tissue samples of malignant and benign thyroid patients were compared. Points the paper makes about the study in general: In both blood and tumor samples, TCR beta diversity was reported to be significantly higher in malignant tumors than in benign nodules.

The CDR1 and CDR2 encoded by the germline V gene are KGHSH and LQKENI. Including the terminal cysteine and phenylalanine, the CDR3 comprises 15 residues. The DNA shown is the 45-base CDR3, in frame from base 1. Compared with germline, V lacks 1 base and J lacks 8 bases; bases without a gene match: 6. The method behind the library was PCR. Instrument used: Illumina HiSeq 4000. High-throughput sequencing was used to profile the CDR3 region of the TCR beta-chain in every patient. On the authors' methods: CDR3 differences across clinicopathological groups were used to build a classifier for discriminating distant-metastatic papillary thyroid cancer patients. To measure repertoire diversity the researchers used the Shannon index, while the Morisita-Horn index served to gauge how similar the tumor and blood repertoires were. TCRdb applied fastp at Q25 and MiXCR to the public reads, then kept only in-frame beta chains. The V and J calls were determined by TCRdb, not by the authors. In this sample the table shows about 12,000 clones, about 27% of which occur a single time. Of the sample, roughly 23% falls within the top ten clones.

No patient had received any treatment before thyroid surgery. The study retrospectively analysed patient clinical samples collected from about 2012 to 2019 using T-cell receptor beta sequencing. In this chain, TRBV18 is recombined with TRBJ1-2; 11 central nucleotides agree with TRBD1. Sequences were obtained from adjacent normal tissue. The origin of this receptor is a male donor with papillary thyroid cancer or a benign thyroid nodule (not recorded which). Some clones in this sample may be carry-over from other donors' samples. The nucleotide sequence is given as TGTGCCAGCTCACCACTCGGACAGGGGGCGTCCGGCTACACCTTC. This encodes CASSPLGQGASGYTF.